This note documents a single T cell receptor beta chain sequence. Some clones are missing from TCRdb's copy, which holds only in-frame ones; the method was immunoSEQ multiplex PCR. The repertoire has roughly 100,000 clones, approximately 87% of them found once; the top ten carry about 2.2%. This entry comes from a study of radiotherapy plus CTLA-4 blockade in lung cancer. The source of this sequence is a human donor with non-small cell lung cancer that progressed on radiotherapy plus ipilimumab. Some clones in this sample may be carry-over from other donors' samples. The sequencing here drew on peripheral blood, taken from a patient treated with radiotherapy plus ipilimumab.

CDR3 nucleotides: TGCAGCGTTGATCTCCGGGGGGTTTGGCAAGAGACCCAGTACTTC. Translation gives CSVDLRGVWQETQYF. J is TRBJ2-5 and V is TRBV29-1, with TRBD2 identical over 7 bases. V was clipped by 3 bases and J by 2 bases; unmatched bases: 9. Germline V gene data show CDR1 as SQVTM and CDR2 as ANQGSEA. CDR3 length: 15 residues.